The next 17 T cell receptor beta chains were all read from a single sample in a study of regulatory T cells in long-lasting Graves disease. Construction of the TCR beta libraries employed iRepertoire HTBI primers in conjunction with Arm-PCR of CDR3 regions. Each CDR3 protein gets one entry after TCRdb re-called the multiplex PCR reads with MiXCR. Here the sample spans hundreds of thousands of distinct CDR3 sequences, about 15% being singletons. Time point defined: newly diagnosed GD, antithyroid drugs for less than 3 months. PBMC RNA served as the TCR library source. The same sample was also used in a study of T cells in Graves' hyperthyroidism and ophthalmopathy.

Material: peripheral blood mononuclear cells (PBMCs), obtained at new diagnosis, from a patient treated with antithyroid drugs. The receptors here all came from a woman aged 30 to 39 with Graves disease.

This chain's CDR3 is CASSRQRGLADQETQYF. CDR3 sequence (DNA): TGTGCCAGCTCACGACAGCGGGGACTAGCGGATCAAGAGACCCAGTACTTC. This chain links TRBV18 with TRBJ2-5, with 11 bases fitting TRBD2. The CDR3 is 17 residues long. V shed 4 bases, J shed 2 bases, and the junction held 9 bases outside the gene matches. Germline CDR1 reads KGHSH; CDR2 reads LQKENI.

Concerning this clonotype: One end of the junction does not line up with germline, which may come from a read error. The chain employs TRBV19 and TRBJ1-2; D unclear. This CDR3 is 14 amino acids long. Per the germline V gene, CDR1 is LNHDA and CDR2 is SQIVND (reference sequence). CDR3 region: CACSIGAGSYGYTF. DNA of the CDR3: TGTGCCTGTAGTATAGGAGCGGGGAGCTATGGCTACACCTTC.

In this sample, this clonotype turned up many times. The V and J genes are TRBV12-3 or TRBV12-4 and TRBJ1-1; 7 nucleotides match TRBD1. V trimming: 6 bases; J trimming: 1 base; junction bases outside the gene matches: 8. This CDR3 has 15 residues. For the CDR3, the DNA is TGTGCCAGCAGCTCGAGGGGGCTTAAGAACACTGAAGCTTTCTTT. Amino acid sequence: CASSSRGLKNTEAFF.

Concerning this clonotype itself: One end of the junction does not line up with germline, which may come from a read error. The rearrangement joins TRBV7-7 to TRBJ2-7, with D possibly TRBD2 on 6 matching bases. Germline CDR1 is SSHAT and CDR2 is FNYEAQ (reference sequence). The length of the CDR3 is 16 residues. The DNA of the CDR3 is TGTGCTAGCAGCTTAGCGGAGCCAAATAGCTCCTACGAGCAGTACTTC. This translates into CASSLAEPNSSYEQYF.

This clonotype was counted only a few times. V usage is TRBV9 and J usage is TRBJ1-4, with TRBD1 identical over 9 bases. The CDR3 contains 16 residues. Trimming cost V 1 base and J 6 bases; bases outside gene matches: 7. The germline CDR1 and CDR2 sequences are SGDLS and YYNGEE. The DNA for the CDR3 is TGTGCCAGCAGCGTACGCCGGGACAGGGCAGATGAAAAACTGTTTTTT. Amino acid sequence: CASSVRRDRADEKLFF. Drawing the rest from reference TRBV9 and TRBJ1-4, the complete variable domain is DSGVTQTPKHLITATGQRVTLRCSPRSGDLSVYWYQQSLDQGLQFLIQYYNGEERAKGNILERFSAQQFPDLHSELNLSSLELGDSALYFCASSVRRDRADEKLFFGSGTQLSVL.

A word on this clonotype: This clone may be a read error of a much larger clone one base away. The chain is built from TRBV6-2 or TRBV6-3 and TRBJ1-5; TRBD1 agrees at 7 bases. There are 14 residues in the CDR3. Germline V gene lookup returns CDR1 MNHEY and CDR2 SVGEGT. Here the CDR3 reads CASRDRLGVQPRHF. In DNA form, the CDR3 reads TGTGCCAGCAGGGACAGGCTGGGCGTTCAGCCCCGGCATTTT.

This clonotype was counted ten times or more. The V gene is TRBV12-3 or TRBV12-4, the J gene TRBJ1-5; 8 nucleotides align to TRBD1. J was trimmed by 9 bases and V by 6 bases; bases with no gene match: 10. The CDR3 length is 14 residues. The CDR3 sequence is CASRDPGQVSPQHF. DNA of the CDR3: TGTGCCAGCAGGGATCCGGGACAGGTGTCGCCCCAGCATTTT.

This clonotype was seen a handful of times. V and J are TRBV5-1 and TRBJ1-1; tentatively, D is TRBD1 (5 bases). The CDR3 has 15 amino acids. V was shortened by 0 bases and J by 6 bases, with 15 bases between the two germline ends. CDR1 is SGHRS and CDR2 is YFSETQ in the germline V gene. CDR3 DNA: TGCGCCAGCAGCTTGGGTGAAAATGGGGCATCTGAAGCTTTCTTT. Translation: CASSLGENGASEAFF.

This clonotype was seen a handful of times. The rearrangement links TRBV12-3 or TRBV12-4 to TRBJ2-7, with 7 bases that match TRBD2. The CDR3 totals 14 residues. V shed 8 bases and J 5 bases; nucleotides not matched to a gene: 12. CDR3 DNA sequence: TGTGCCAGCTATAGGGAGGGTTCGTTAAACGAGCAGTACTTC. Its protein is CASYREGSLNEQYF.

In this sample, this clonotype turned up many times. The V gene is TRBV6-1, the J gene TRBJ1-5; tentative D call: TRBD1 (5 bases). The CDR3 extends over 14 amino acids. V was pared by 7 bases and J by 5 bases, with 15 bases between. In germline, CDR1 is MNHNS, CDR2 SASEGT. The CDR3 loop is CASTWPGGYQPQHF. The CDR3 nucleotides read TGTGCCAGCACTTGGCCCGGGGGTTATCAGCCCCAGCATTTT.

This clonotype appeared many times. CDR3 DNA: TGTGCCAGCAGTGGCACTCCCTGGCAGCCCCAGCATTTT. The encoded protein is CASSGTPWQPQHF. This sequence joins TRBV2 and TRBJ1-5, with unresolved D. This CDR3 region has 13 residues. Germline CDR1 reads SNHLY; CDR2 reads FYNNEI. V lost 4 bases, J lost 7 bases, and 11 bases lay in between.

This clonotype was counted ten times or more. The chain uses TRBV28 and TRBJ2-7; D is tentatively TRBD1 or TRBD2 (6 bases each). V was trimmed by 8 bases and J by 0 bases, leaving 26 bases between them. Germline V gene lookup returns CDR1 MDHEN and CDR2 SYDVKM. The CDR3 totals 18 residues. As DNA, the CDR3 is TGTGCCAGCTGGGGGCGAAGTTCGGCGGGGTTGATCTCCTACGAGCAGTACTTC. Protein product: CASWGRSSAGLISYEQYF.

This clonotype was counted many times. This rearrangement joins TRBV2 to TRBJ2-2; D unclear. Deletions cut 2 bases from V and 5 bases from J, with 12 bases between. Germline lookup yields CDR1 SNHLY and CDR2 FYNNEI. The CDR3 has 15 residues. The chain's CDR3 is CASSESVTGTGELFF. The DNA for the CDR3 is TGTGCCAGCAGTGAATCGGTAACTGGGACCGGGGAGCTGTTTTTT.

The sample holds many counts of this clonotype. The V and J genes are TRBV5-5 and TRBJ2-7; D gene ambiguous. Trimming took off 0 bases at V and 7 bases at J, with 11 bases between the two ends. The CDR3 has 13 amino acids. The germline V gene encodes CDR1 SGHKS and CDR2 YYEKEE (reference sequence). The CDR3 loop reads CASSLAPNGEQYF. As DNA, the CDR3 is TGTGCCAGCAGCTTGGCCCCTAACGGAGAGCAGTACTTC.

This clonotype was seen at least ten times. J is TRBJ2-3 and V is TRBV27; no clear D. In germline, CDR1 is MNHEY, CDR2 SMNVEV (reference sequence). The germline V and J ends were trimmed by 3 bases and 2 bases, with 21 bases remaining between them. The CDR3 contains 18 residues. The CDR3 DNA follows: TGTGCCAGCAGTTTGTTTAGGCCCTCGTACTCTCCCACAGATACGCAGTATTTT. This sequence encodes CASSLFRPSYSPTDTQYF.

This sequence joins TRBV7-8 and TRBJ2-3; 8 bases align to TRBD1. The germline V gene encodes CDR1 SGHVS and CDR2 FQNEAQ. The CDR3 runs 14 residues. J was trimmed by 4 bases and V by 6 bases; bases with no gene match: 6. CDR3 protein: CASSRQGIPDTQYF. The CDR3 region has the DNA TGTGCCAGCAGTCGACAGGGGATTCCAGATACGCAGTATTTT.

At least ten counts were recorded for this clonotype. CDR3 bases: TGTGCCAGCAGCCCCCTCCGGGACAGGCTATCCTACGAGCAGTACTTC. It encodes CASSPLRDRLSYEQYF. The chain is built from TRBV7-2 and TRBJ2-7; 8 bases map to TRBD1. J lost 1 base, V lost 5 bases, and 10 bases had no gene match. CDR1 SGHTA and CDR2 FQGNSA come from the germline V gene. This CDR3 has 16 amino acids.